This T cell receptor beta chain was documented in a study of T cells in Graves' hyperthyroidism and ophthalmopathy. The CDR3 consists of 14 residues. V lost 3 bases to trimming and J lost 1 base, with 9 bases between them. Germline CDR1 LNHDA, CDR2 SQIVND (reference sequence). General study findings and limits: Most clonotypes that expanded in the thyroid above 0.001 also showed up in blood.

This clonotype was detected many times. The target antigen is unknown. Patients counted as stable if ophthalmopathy did not develop within 18 months. The patients, who ranged from 18 to 65 in age, presented with newly diagnosed hyperthyroidism lasting under 2 months. Based on clinical symptoms, serum thyroxine and TRAb, thyroid ultrasound and orbital computed tomography, diagnoses were reached. Amplification targeted TCR beta CDR3 regions from RNA transcripts. The TCR CDR3 first-round RT-PCR relied on the HTBI primer set. In TCRdb, the multiplex PCR reads were re-called with MiXCR into one record per CDR3 protein. The top ten clones hold more than 9.5% of a sample with more than 300,000 distinct CDR3 sequences, approximately 15% of them seen once.

V and J are TRBV19 and TRBJ1-1; D is possibly TRBD1 (6 bases). The sequencing input was blood. The clonotype originates from a woman aged 60-75 years with Graves' hyperthyroidism. CDR3 nucleotide sequence: TGTGCCAGTAGTATGCAGGGGTGGAACACTGAAGCTTTCTTT. It codes for CASSMQGWNTEAFF. Filled out from reference TRBV19 and TRBJ1-1, the complete variable domain reads DGGITQSPKYLFRKEGQNVTLSCEQNLNHDAMYWYRQDPGQGLRLIYYSQIVNDFQKGDIAEGYSVSREKKESFPLTVTSAQKNPTAFYLCASSMQGWNTEAFFGQGTRLTVV.